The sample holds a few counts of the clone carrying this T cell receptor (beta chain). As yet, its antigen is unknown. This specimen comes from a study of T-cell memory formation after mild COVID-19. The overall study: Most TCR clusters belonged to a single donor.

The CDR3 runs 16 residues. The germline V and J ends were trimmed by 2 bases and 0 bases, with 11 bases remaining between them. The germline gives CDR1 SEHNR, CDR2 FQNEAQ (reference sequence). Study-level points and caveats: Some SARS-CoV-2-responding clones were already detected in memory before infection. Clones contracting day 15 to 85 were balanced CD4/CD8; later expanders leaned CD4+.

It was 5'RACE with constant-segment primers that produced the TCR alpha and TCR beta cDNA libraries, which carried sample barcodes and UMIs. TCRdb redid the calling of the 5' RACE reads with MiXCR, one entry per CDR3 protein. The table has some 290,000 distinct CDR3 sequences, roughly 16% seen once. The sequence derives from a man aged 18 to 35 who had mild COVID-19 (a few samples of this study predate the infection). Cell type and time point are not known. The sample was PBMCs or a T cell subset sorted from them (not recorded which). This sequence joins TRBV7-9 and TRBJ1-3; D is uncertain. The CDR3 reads CASSLRHKDSGNTIYF. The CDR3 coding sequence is TGTGCCAGCAGCTTACGCCACAAGGACTCTGGAAACACCATATATTTT.